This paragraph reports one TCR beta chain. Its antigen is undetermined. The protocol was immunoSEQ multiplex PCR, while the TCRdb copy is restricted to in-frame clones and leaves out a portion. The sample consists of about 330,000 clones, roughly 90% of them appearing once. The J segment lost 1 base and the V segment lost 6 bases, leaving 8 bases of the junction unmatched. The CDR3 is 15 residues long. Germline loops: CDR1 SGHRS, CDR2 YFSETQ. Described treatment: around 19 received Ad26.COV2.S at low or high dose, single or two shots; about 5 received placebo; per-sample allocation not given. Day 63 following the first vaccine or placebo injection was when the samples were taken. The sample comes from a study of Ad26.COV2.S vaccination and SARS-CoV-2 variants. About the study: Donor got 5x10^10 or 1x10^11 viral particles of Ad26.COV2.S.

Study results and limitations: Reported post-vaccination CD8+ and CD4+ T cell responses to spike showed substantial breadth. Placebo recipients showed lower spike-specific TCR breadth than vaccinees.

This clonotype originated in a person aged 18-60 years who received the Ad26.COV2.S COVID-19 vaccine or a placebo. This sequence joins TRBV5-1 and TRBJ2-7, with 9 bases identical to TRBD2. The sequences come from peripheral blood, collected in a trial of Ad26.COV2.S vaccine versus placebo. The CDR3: CASTRSLAGSYEQYF. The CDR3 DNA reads TGCGCCAGCACCCGAAGCCTAGCGGGGTCCTACGAGCAGTACTTC.